The entry below describes one TCR beta chain. This entry is derived from a study of T cell clones after liver transplantation. In the study overall: Immunosuppression withdrawal was tried within 2 years after liver transplantation in this trial. TCRbeta sequencing after a pre-transplant mixed lymphocyte reaction identified graft-donor-reactive clones, later tracked in post-transplant blood. Tolerance: complete withdrawal held at least one year, liver enzymes staying within twice normal.

Germline V CDR1 and CDR2: SGHNT, YENEEA. The CDR3 is 12 amino acids. Trimming removed 2 bases from V and 4 bases from J, with 5 bases in between. Clones were sequenced by immunoSEQ multiplex PCR, and TCRdb holds only the in-frame ones, with some missing. Of about 120,000 clones listed, 90% were seen once; the top ten hold approximately 0.88%. The receptor was isolated from a human patient who received a liver transplant. Some T cells could come from the graft donor. The specimen comprised CD4+ T cells from blood, sampled 12 months after liver transplant. This chain links TRBV11-3 with TRBJ2-5; D uncertain. In DNA form, the CDR3 reads TGTGCCAGCAGCTTAATAAGAGAGACCCAGTACTTC. Translated, it gives CASSLIRETQYF. Complete variable domain (other parts from reference TRBV11-3 and TRBJ2-5): EAGVVQSPRYKIIEKKQPVAFWCNPISGHNTLYWYLQNLGQGPELLIRYENEEAVDDSQLPKDRFSAERLKGVDSTLKIQPAELGDSAVYLCASSLIRETQYFGPGTRLLVL.